This section outlines one TCR beta chain sequence together with its context. Its target is unknown. This sample is part of a study of cytomegalovirus exposure and HLA in healthy donors. Study conclusions and caveats: Most TCR sequences showed up rarely, but some public TCRs showed up in many donors.

The PCR employed 60 Vbeta primers together with 13 Jbeta primers. Sequencing was performed with immunoSEQ multiplex PCR; in TCRdb, only in-frame clones are kept and a portion is missing. Its table lists approximately 40,000 clones. Germline values: CDR1 SGHNT, CDR2 YYREEE (reference sequence). CDR3 size: 12 residues. The V end lost 0 bases, the J end lost 3 bases, and 3 bases lay between the germline ends. V usage is TRBV5-4 and J usage is TRBJ1-1; D not certain. This receptor was identified in a human donor in good health. Sequencing input: PBMCs. CDR3 DNA: TGTGCCAGCAGCTTGGGCGACACTGAAGCTTTCTTT. It specifies CASSLGDTEAFF.